The 31 T cell receptor beta chains reported below all come from one sample, sequenced in a study of CD8+ T cells in alopecia areata. TCR sequencing used cDNA made by reverse transcription of extracted RNA. Repertoires were generated with immunoSEQ multiplex PCR, while TCRdb's copy carries only in-frame clones and drops some. In the table there are hundreds of thousands of clones, roughly two thirds of which are singletons. Sequences were derived from CD4+ T cells sorted from blood, sampled at week 0. Receptors were obtained from a human donor with alopecia areata.

This rearrangement joins TRBV29-1 to TRBJ2-3, with 9 bases identical to TRBD2. This CDR3 is built from 13 residues. V trimming: 5 bases; J trimming: 6 bases; junction bases outside the gene matches: 6. Germline V CDR1 and CDR2: SQVTM, ANQGSEA. For the CDR3, the DNA is TGCAGCGTTCGCGGGGGGGCTAGTGATACGCAGTATTTT. Encoded protein: CSVRGGASDTQYF.

V and J are TRBV29-1 and TRBJ2-3; 8 nucleotides match TRBD1. This CDR3 is 17 amino acids long. Germline V gene lookup returns CDR1 SQVTM and CDR2 ANQGSEA. Trimming cost V 2 bases and J 3 bases; bases outside gene matches: 13. The CDR3 nucleotides read TGCAGCGTTGAATCCCCCAGGGGGCACCCAAAAACAGATACGCAGTATTTT. As protein: CSVESPRGHPKTDTQYF.

The V and J genes are TRBV9 and TRBJ2-3; 7 bases line up with TRBD2. V shed 1 base and J 11 bases; nucleotides not matched to a gene: 10. Germline CDR1 SGDLS, CDR2 YYNGEE. The CDR3 contains 14 residues. The CDR3 protein is CASSVFRGAGEQYF. CDR3 in DNA: TGTGCCAGCAGCGTATTCCGCGGGGCGGGGGAGCAGTATTTT.

The chain is built from TRBV27 and TRBJ2-7; TRBD2 agrees at 12 bases. The ends lost 0 bases at V and 2 bases at J; junction bases unmatched: 8. Per germline, CDR1 MNHEY and CDR2 SMNVEV (reference sequence). This CDR3 has 18 amino acids. DNA for the CDR3: TGTGCCAGCAGTTTATCCCCCCACACTAGCGGGGGGACCTACGAGCAGTACTTC. Translation: CASSLSPHTSGGTYEQYF.

The chain couples TRBV6-5 to TRBJ1-5, with D unresolved. CDR1 and CDR2 (germline): MNHEY, SVGAGI. This CDR3 has 14 residues. Trimming left V 6 bases short and J 0 bases short, with 9 bases between. The CDR3 nucleotides read TGTGCCAGCAGGCAGACGGCTAGCAATCAGCCCCAGCATTTT. Translated: CASRQTASNQPQHF.

On this clone: The junction shows a germline mismatch at one end, possibly a read error. The chain uses TRBV19 and TRBJ2-1, with D unresolved. This CDR3 spans 13 amino acids. Germline V gene sequence: CDR1 LNHDA, CDR2 SQIVND (reference sequence). CDR3 region: CASSIDRNARAIF. Here the CDR3 DNA reads TGTGCCAGTAGTATAGATCGGAACGCCCGGGCGATCTTC.

On this clone itself: Different DNA sequences within this sample yield the same CDR3. V usage is TRBV29-1 and J usage is TRBJ1-4; 11 nucleotides match TRBD1. CDR1 is SQVTM and CDR2 is ANQGSEA in the germline V gene. Trimming at V came to 7 bases and at J to 7 bases, leaving 2 bases not matched to a gene. The CDR3 runs 12 residues. The CDR3 region is CSAGQGAEKLFF. The CDR3 DNA reads TGCAGCGCAGGACAGGGGGCTGAAAAACTGTTTTTT.

The chain recombines TRBV13 with TRBJ2-7, with D possibly TRBD1 on 6 matching bases. V was pared by 4 bases and J by 5 bases, with 15 bases between. Germline loops: CDR1 PRHDT, CDR2 FYEKMQ (reference sequence). The length of the CDR3 is 14 residues. The CDR3: CASSSRQVGHEQYF. The CDR3 nucleotides are TGTGCCAGCAGCTCCCGACAGGTGGGCCACGAGCAGTACTTC.

The sample holds a few counts of this clone. The rearrangement joins TRBV6-6 to TRBJ1-6, with D unclear. The CDR3 totals 14 residues. Germline V gives CDR1 MNHNY, CDR2 SVGAGI (reference sequence). V was clipped by 0 bases and J by 12 bases, with 12 bases between them. CDR3 in amino acids: CASSYSTRSGPLHF. The CDR3 DNA reads TGTGCCAGCAGTTACTCGACACGGTCAGGACCCCTCCACTTT.

This clone was counted between two and nine times. This chain links TRBV5-1 with TRBJ2-4, with D tentatively TRBD2 (5 bases). This CDR3 has 17 residues. V lost 0 bases and J lost 8, with 21 bases in between. Germline loops: CDR1 SGHRS, CDR2 YFSETQ. CDR3 loop: CASSLDTRVWGEDIQYF. CDR3 DNA: TGCGCCAGCAGCTTGGACACTAGGGTATGGGGTGAAGACATTCAGTACTTC.

V is TRBV30 and J is TRBJ1-1, with a weak D call TRBD1 (5 bases). Germline-derived CDR1 and CDR2 are GTSNPN and SVGIG (reference sequence). V was pared by 0 bases and J by 1 base, with 9 bases between. This CDR3 has 14 residues. The CDR3 bases are TGTGCCTGGAGTGTTTGGGGGAAGAACACTGAAGCTTTCTTT. Translation gives CAWSVWGKNTEAFF.

This rearrangement joins TRBV7-3 to TRBJ1-1; D may be TRBD1 (5 bases). The CDR3 is 15 residues long. Germline V gene data show CDR1 as SGHTA and CDR2 as FQGTGA. Trimming removed 4 bases at V and 3 bases at J, with 15 bases between. CDR3 loop: CASSSLGGADTEAFF. CDR3 DNA: TGTGCCAGCAGCTCCTTGGGGGGTGCGGACACTGAAGCTTTCTTT.

The chain recombines TRBV2 with TRBJ1-1, with D unresolved. This CDR3 has 13 residues. The germline V and J ends were trimmed by 7 bases and 5 bases, with 14 bases remaining between them. CDR1 SNHLY and CDR2 FYNNEI come from the germline V gene. The CDR3 sequence is CASTRSLGTEAFF. The CDR3 nucleotides are TGTGCCAGCACCAGAAGCCTAGGAACTGAAGCTTTCTTT.

This rearrangement joins TRBV2 to TRBJ2-3, with unresolved D. This CDR3 spans 13 amino acids. Between the trimmed V and J ends, which lost 4 bases and 1 base, there was a span of 6 bases. Looked up from germline, CDR1 is SNHLY and CDR2 is FYNNEI. This CDR3 is CASSGEGTDTQYF. The CDR3 DNA reads TGTGCCAGCAGTGGGGAAGGCACAGATACGCAGTATTTT.

This rearrangement joins TRBV6-6 to TRBJ2-7, with D unclear. The germline gives CDR1 MNHNY, CDR2 SVGAGI (reference sequence). CDR3 length: 13 amino acids. Between the trimmed V and J ends, which lost 0 bases and 5 bases, there was a span of 8 bases. The chain's CDR3 is CASSYSAVHEQYF. CDR3 nucleotides: TGTGCCAGCAGTTACTCGGCTGTCCACGAGCAGTACTTC.

This clone turned up a few times. This sequence joins TRBV5-6 and TRBJ2-1; D gene unclear. Germline loops: CDR1 SGHDT, CDR2 YYEEEE. V was shortened by 2 bases and J by 0 bases, with 12 bases between the two germline ends. This CDR3 has 16 amino acids. This CDR3 is CASSLIGLSSYNEQFF. The CDR3 nucleotides are TGTGCCAGCAGCTTAATAGGGTTAAGCTCCTACAATGAGCAGTTCTTC.

The chain is built from TRBV29-1 and TRBJ2-7; 9 bases fit TRBD1. Germline loops: CDR1 SQVTM, CDR2 ANQGSEA. Trimming took 7 bases from V and 5 from J; bases not matched to a gene: 12. The CDR3 runs 14 residues. The CDR3 sequence: CSAVSGTGYDEQYF. Written as DNA, the CDR3 is TGCAGCGCCGTATCCGGGACAGGGTATGACGAGCAGTACTTC.

There are a few counts of this clone. The chain uses TRBV30 and TRBJ1-6; D is possibly TRBD1 (5 bases). CDR1 GTSNPN and CDR2 SVGIG come from the germline V gene (reference sequence). Trimming removed 6 bases at V and 10 bases at J, with 16 bases between. The CDR3 loop spans 13 amino acids. DNA for the CDR3: TGTGCCTGCCGGGACCAGGGTTTATCACCCCTCCACTTT. It is translated as CACRDQGLSPLHF. Complete variable domain (other parts from reference TRBV30 and TRBJ1-6): SQTIHQWPATLVQPVGSPLSLECTVEGTSNPNLYWYRQAAGRGLQLLFYSVGIGQISSEVPQNLSASRPQDRQFILSSKKLLLSDSGFYLCACRDQGLSPLHFGNGTRLTVT.

The sample holds a few counts of this clone. This chain uses TRBV10-3 with TRBJ2-7, with TRBD1 identical over 9 bases. Germline V gene sequence: CDR1 ENHRY, CDR2 SYGVKD. This CDR3 contains 17 residues. The junction had 15 bases not matched to a gene; V was cut back by 4 bases and J by 5 bases. CDR3 coding DNA: TGTGCCATCAGTGCCTTATTTCCGGGACAGGGAGACCACGAGCAGTACTTC. Its protein is CAISALFPGQGDHEQYF.

CDR3 sequence: CASSLINAGSGQFF. CDR3 sequence (DNA): TGCGCCAGCAGCCTTATTAACGCAGGGTCCGGGCAGTTCTTC. The chain uses TRBV4-3 and TRBJ2-1, with D possibly being TRBD1 (5 bases). The CDR3 spans 14 residues. Trimming shortened V by 4 bases and J by 12 bases, and 19 bases separated the two germline ends. Germline V gene sequence: CDR1 LGHNA, CDR2 YSLEER.

Only a few counts were recorded for this clone. The chain carries TRBV5-1 and TRBJ2-5; possibly TRBD2 for D (5 bases). This CDR3 comprises 14 residues. V lost 4 bases and J lost 3, with 13 bases in between. Germline V gives CDR1 SGHRS, CDR2 YFSETQ. CDR3 DNA: TGCGCCAGCAGCCCCCCGGCAGCGGAAGAGACCCAGTACTTC. Residues: CASSPPAAEETQYF.

The chain uses TRBV7-9 and TRBJ1-1; 9 bases map to TRBD1. There are 16 residues in the CDR3. J was trimmed by 1 base and V by 5 bases; bases with no gene match: 8. Per the germline V gene, CDR1 is SEHNR and CDR2 is FQNEAQ (reference sequence). Here the CDR3 reads CASSTFWDRENTEAFF. Written as DNA, the CDR3 is TGTGCCAGCAGCACCTTTTGGGACAGGGAGAACACTGAAGCTTTCTTT.

This clone came up once. V is TRBV30 and J is TRBJ2-2; TRBD1 agrees at 9 bases. CDR1 is GTSNPN, CDR2 SVGIG, per germline (reference sequence). J gave up 5 bases and V 4 bases, and 5 bases lay outside the gene matches. The CDR3 extends over 14 amino acids. CDR3: CAWTTGGRTGELFF. CDR3 DNA: TGTGCCTGGACTACAGGGGGCAGGACCGGGGAGCTGTTTTTT.

The V call is TRBV5-6, the J call TRBJ2-5; no definite D call. The CDR3 has 13 residues. Per germline, CDR1 SGHDT and CDR2 YYEEEE. V lost 4 bases and J lost 4, with 11 bases in between. The CDR3 nucleotides read TGTGCCAGCAGCCGACCACGTAGAGAGACCCAGTACTTC. Translating it yields CASSRPRRETQYF.

J is TRBJ2-5 and V is TRBV29-1; 7 nucleotides match TRBD2. With V trimmed by 4 bases and J by 1 base, 12 bases remained unmatched. The CDR3 loop spans 16 amino acids. The V gene's germline CDR1 is SQVTM and CDR2 ANQGSEA. The DNA for the CDR3 is TGCAGCGTTGTCCTACTAGCGAGACCAGCCCAAGAGACCCAGTACTTC. Residues: CSVVLLARPAQETQYF. The variable domain in full, with the rest retrieved from reference TRBV29-1 and TRBJ2-5, is SAVISQKPSRDICQRGTSLTIQCQVDSQVTMMFWYRQQPGQSLTLIATANQGSEATYESGFVIDKFPISRPNLTFSTLTVSNMSPEDSSIYLCSVVLLARPAQETQYFGPGTRLLVL.

The chain has TRBV29-1 and TRBJ2-2, with TRBD1 matching 7 bases. Germline lookup yields CDR1 SQVTM and CDR2 ANQGSEA. The CDR3 sequence is 13 residues long. The ends lost 6 bases at V and 1 base at J; junction bases unmatched: 2. The CDR3 sequence is CSVDRENTGELFF. In DNA, the CDR3 is TGCAGCGTCGACAGGGAGAACACCGGGGAGCTGTTTTTT.

This clone has more than one count but fewer than ten. J is TRBJ2-5 and V is TRBV29-1; tentative D call: TRBD2 (6 bases). Germline CDR1 SQVTM, CDR2 ANQGSEA. CDR3 length: 12 residues. CDR3 sequence reads: CTAGGSGETQYF. In nucleotides, the CDR3 is TGCACCGCTGGGGGGTCTGGGGAGACCCAGTACTTC.

A word on this clone: Different DNA sequences within this sample yield the same CDR3. V is TRBV30 and J is TRBJ2-7, with TRBD1 matching 9 bases. With 2 bases clipped from V and 0 bases from J, the junction kept 5 bases outside the gene matches. Germline CDR1 and CDR2: GTSNPN and SVGIG (reference sequence). This CDR3 contains 15 residues. As DNA, the CDR3 is TGTGCCTGGAGTCTGGGACAGGGAGCCTCCTACGAGCAGTACTTC. Amino acid sequence: CAWSLGQGASYEQYF. Supplemented by reference TRBV30 and TRBJ2-7, the full variable domain reads SQTIHQWPATLVQPVGSPLSLECTVEGTSNPNLYWYRQAAGRGLQLLFYSVGIGQISSEVPQNLSASRPQDRQFILSSKKLLLSDSGFYLCAWSLGQGASYEQYFGPGTRLTVT.

This chain uses TRBV7-9 with TRBJ1-6, with a weak D call TRBD1 (5 bases). Germline V gene data show CDR1 as SEHNR and CDR2 as FQNEAQ (reference sequence). The CDR3 extends over 14 amino acids. V lost 0 bases, J lost 15 bases, and 15 bases lay in between. This chain's CDR3 is CASSLAAQGGDLHF. DNA of the CDR3: TGTGCCAGCAGCTTAGCGGCGCAGGGTGGAGACCTCCACTTT.

The chain uses TRBV29-1 and TRBJ1-2; a possible D gene is TRBD1 (5 bases). V dropped 1 base and J dropped 5 bases, with 8 bases sitting between them. CDR1 and CDR2 (germline): SQVTM, ANQGSEA. The CDR3 totals 12 residues. The CDR3 spells CSVEGEGYGYTF. As DNA, the CDR3 is TGCAGCGTTGAAGGGGAGGGGTATGGCTACACCTTC. The complete variable domain, with remaining parts taken from reference TRBV29-1 and TRBJ1-2, reads SAVISQKPSRDICQRGTSLTIQCQVDSQVTMMFWYRQQPGQSLTLIATANQGSEATYESGFVIDKFPISRPNLTFSTLTVSNMSPEDSSIYLCSVEGEGYGYTFGSGTRLTVV.

The sample holds one count of this clone. This chain uses TRBV10-3 with TRBJ1-2; D unclear. The CDR3 has 13 residues. CDR1 ENHRY and CDR2 SYGVKD come from the germline V gene. The germline V and J ends were trimmed by 4 bases and 4 bases, with 10 bases remaining between them. Here the CDR3 DNA reads TGTGCCATCAGTGCGGAGGACCTCTATGGCTACACCTTC. Translating gives CAISAEDLYGYTF.